The clone carrying this TCR beta chain was detected many times. Its matching antigen is unknown. The sample is drawn from a study of naive and memory T cell subsets. Whole-study results and caveats: In CD4 and CD8 cells, diversity dropped from naive through EMRA. Over 95% of naive TCR sequences appeared only once after error correction, unlike memory subsets.

Cells stained for CD3, CD4, CD8, CD45RA, CD27 and viability were sorted into four CD45RA/CD27 subsets. Both TRBC1 and TRBC2 were covered by a beta constant-region primer of two equimolar oligonucleotides. TCRdb redid the calling of the UMI-ligation and nested PCR reads with MiXCR, one entry per CDR3 protein. The table lists approximately 89,000 distinct CDR3 sequences, more than 6.5% of them singletons. This TCR came from a human donor in good health. Sequencing input: central memory CD4+ T cells from blood.

The CDR3 loop reads CASSQGPYSGVTDTQYF. The DNA of the CDR3 is TGCGCCAGCAGCCAAGGACCTTATAGCGGGGTCACAGATACGCAGTATTTT. This chain joins TRBV4-3 and TRBJ2-3, with 8 bases fitting TRBD2. V lost 1 base and J lost 2; bases outside the gene matches: 8. The CDR3 is made up of 17 amino acids. Per germline, CDR1 LGHNA and CDR2 YSLEER.